Sequencing of this T cell receptor (beta chain) was carried out in a study of blood T cells in healthy people across ages. Study-level background: About one barcoded beta molecule per two T cells came from capture by template switching. Study-wide findings and caveats: TCR beta diversity was tightly associated with the proportion of naive T cells. TCR beta diversity per million T cells fell roughly linearly with age.

This CDR3 is 14 amino acids long. The V gene's germline CDR1 is MNHEY and CDR2 SVGAGI. The V segment lost 5 bases and the J segment 3 bases; nucleotides outside the gene matches: 6. This clonotype was seen at least ten times. What it binds is not known. Primed by a sample-barcoded 5' primer and a J-beta primer mix, a second PCR proceeded for about 7 to 11 cycles. Each TCR beta cDNA got a 12-nucleotide random molecular identifier. TCRdb re-called the 5' RACE reads with MiXCR, one entry per CDR3 protein. The table records hundreds of thousands of distinct CDR3 sequences, about 32% of them present only once.

The sample was blood. This TCR was recovered from a woman older than 75 in good health. The chain employs TRBV6-5 and TRBJ2-7, with 8 bases aligning to TRBD2. CDR3 nucleotides: TGTGCCAGCAGTCCCACCAGCGGGGGCTACGAGCAGTACTTC. It is translated as CASSPTSGGYEQYF.